This TCR beta chain was identified in a study of PD-1 blockade in classical Hodgkin lymphoma. Measured with immunoSEQ multiplex PCR; TCRdb has only the in-frame clones, and not every one. Of fewer than 80,000 clones listed, 70% to 80% were seen once; the top ten hold 9% to 10%. Trimming took 8 bases from V and 2 from J, leaving 18 bases between them. Per the germline V gene, CDR1 is MGHDK and CDR2 is SYGVNS. The CDR3 has 15 amino acids. Patients all relapsed after autologous stem cell transplantation, and there was variation in brentuximab vedotin exposure. The specimen was peripheral blood mononuclear cells (PBMCs), collected before the second cycle of nivolumab. This TCR was sampled from a human donor with classical Hodgkin lymphoma. The rearrangement joins TRBV25-1 to TRBJ2-5; the D gene is possibly TRBD2 (6 bases). The CDR3 spells CASSRHGTDQETQYF. Written as DNA, the CDR3 is TGTGCCAGCTCCCGACATGGGACTGATCAAGAGACCCAGTACTTC.